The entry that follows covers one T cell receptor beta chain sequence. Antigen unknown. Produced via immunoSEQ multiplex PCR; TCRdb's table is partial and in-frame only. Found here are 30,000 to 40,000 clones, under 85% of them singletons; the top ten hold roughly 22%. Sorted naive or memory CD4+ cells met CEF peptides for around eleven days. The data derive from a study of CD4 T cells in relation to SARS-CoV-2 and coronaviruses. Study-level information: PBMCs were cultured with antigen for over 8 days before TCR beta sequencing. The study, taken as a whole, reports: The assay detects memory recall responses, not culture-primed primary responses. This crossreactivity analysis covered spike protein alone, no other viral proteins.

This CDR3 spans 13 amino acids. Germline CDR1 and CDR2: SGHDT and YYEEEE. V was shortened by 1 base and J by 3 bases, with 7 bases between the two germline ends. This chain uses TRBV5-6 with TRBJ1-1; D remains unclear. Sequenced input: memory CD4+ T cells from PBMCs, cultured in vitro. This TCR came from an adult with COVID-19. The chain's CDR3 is CASSLSGYTEAFF. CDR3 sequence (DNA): TGTGCCAGCAGCTTGTCCGGGTACACTGAAGCTTTCTTT.